These 31 T cell receptor beta chains originate from one sample sequenced in a study of blood T cell repertoires in COVID-19. TCRdb's copy holds only in-frame clones and misses some; the assay was immunoSEQ multiplex PCR. Of more than 150,000 clones listed, approximately 80% were seen once; the top ten hold approximately 11%. Material for sequencing was PBMCs or T cells enriched from blood (not recorded which). These receptors originate from a man aged 45-60 years who had recovered from COVID-19.

The chain employs TRBV7-6 and TRBJ1-4, with D hard to call. V shed 5 bases and J shed 7 bases, with 17 bases lying between them. This CDR3 has 15 amino acids. CDR1 SGHVS and CDR2 FNYEAQ come from the germline V gene. The CDR3 spells CASSPQRSFGEKLFF. Written as DNA, the CDR3 is TGTGCCAGCAGCCCACAACGATCGTTTGGTGAAAAACTGTTTTTT.

This sequence joins TRBV7-9 and TRBJ2-3; TRBD1 agrees at 10 bases. The CDR3 loop spans 15 amino acids. J gave up 3 bases and V 4 bases, and 4 bases lay outside the gene matches. CDR1 is SEHNR and CDR2 is FQNEAQ in the germline V gene (reference sequence). The CDR3 sequence is CASSSTGGWTDTQYF. Written as DNA, the CDR3 is TGTGCCAGCAGCTCGACAGGGGGCTGGACAGATACGCAGTATTTT.

The chain carries TRBV11-2 and TRBJ2-4; 8 nucleotides match TRBD2. V gave up 0 bases and J gave up 10 bases; unmatched junction bases: 8. CDR1 and CDR2 (germline): SGHAT, FQNNGV. The CDR3 covers 15 residues. CDR3 DNA sequence: TGTGCCAGCAGCTTAGAACTAGCGGCCACCAATATTCAGTACTTC. It encodes CASSLELAATNIQYF.

J is TRBJ1-5 and V is TRBV19, with 7 bases fitting TRBD1. There are 17 residues in the CDR3. V gave up 2 bases and J gave up 0 bases; unmatched junction bases: 7. Germline CDR1 is LNHDA and CDR2 is SQIVND (reference sequence). In DNA form, the CDR3 reads TGTGCCAGTAGTATAAAAAGACAGGGCCCTAGCAATCAGCCCCAGCATTTT. Translated: CASSIKRQGPSNQPQHF.

The chain couples TRBV7-8 to TRBJ2-5; D remains ambiguous. V gave up 5 bases and J gave up 1 base, with 5 bases separating them. Germline V gene data show CDR1 as SGHVS and CDR2 as FQNEAQ. The CDR3 consists of 12 residues. CDR3: CASSPFQETQYF. CDR3 DNA: TGTGCCAGCAGCCCGTTCCAAGAGACCCAGTACTTC.

The chain uses TRBV7-3 and TRBJ2-7; 7 nucleotides match TRBD1. Germline V gene data show CDR1 as SGHTA and CDR2 as FQGTGA. With V trimmed by 2 bases and J by 3 bases, 16 bases remained unmatched. The length of the CDR3 is 18 residues. This CDR3 reads CASSLYSGWGQTYYEQYF. In DNA, the CDR3 is TGTGCCAGCAGCTTATATAGTGGGTGGGGACAGACCTACTACGAGCAGTACTTC.

This rearrangement joins TRBV3-1 (or the pseudogene TRBV3-2) to TRBJ2-2; D uncertain. Germline values: CDR1 LGHDT, CDR2 YNNKEL (reference sequence). Trimming removed 2 bases from V and 8 bases from J, with 9 bases in between. CDR3 length equals 13 residues. Written as DNA, the CDR3 is TGTGCCAGCAGCCAAATTCCCCAAGGGGAGCTGTTTTTT. It codes for CASSQIPQGELFF.

V usage is TRBV11-3 and J usage is TRBJ2-1; 8 bases map to TRBD2. Looked up from germline, CDR1 is SGHNT and CDR2 is YENEEA. Trimming took 2 bases from V and 0 from J; bases not matched to a gene: 3. The CDR3 length is 16 residues. The CDR3 coding sequence is TGTGCCAGCAGCTTAACTAGCGGATACTCCTACAATGAGCAGTTCTTC. Protein: CASSLTSGYSYNEQFF.

The chain carries TRBV5-4 and TRBJ2-4; 7 nucleotides line up with TRBD1. The CDR3 length is 16 residues. Trimming removed 2 bases from V and 1 base from J; junction bases left unmatched: 6. In germline, CDR1 is SGHNT, CDR2 YYREEE (reference sequence). The CDR3 region has the DNA TGTGCCAGCAGCTTACCACAGACAGGGGCCAAAAACATTCAGTACTTC. Encoded protein: CASSLPQTGAKNIQYF.

The chain links TRBV28 to TRBJ1-5, with a weak D call TRBD1 (5 bases). V was cut by 3 bases and J by 2 bases, with 8 bases left in between. This CDR3 is 14 amino acids long. Germline V CDR1 and CDR2: MDHEN, SYDVKM. For the CDR3, the DNA is TGTGCCAGCAGTTTTCGGGGGGGCAATCAGCCCCAGCATTTT. Residues: CASSFRGGNQPQHF.

The gene calls are TRBV2 and TRBJ2-3, with D possibly TRBD2 on 7 matching bases. Germline CDR1 reads SNHLY; CDR2 reads FYNNEI. This CDR3 has 12 residues. Trimming stripped 7 bases from V and 4 bases from J, with 9 bases between. The CDR3 loop reads CASKGGADTQYF. As DNA, the CDR3 is TGTGCCAGCAAAGGGGGGGCAGATACGCAGTATTTT.

The V call is TRBV29-1, the J call TRBJ1-1; D perhaps matches TRBD1 (6 bases). This CDR3 is built from 13 residues. Germline-derived CDR1 and CDR2 are SQVTM and ANQGSEA. CDR3 region: CGSGGGMNTEAFF. The CDR3 bases are TGCGGTTCGGGGGGCGGCATGAACACTGAAGCTTTCTTT. The whole variable domain, remainder taken from reference TRBV29-1 and TRBJ1-1, is SAVISQKPSRDICQRGTSLTIQCQVDSQVTMMFWYRQQPGQSLTLIATANQGSEATYESGFVIDKFPISRPNLTFSTLTVSNMSPEDSSIYLCGSGGGMNTEAFFGQGTRLTVV.

The chain couples TRBV28 to TRBJ1-1; D is possibly TRBD1 (5 bases). Germline values: CDR1 MDHEN, CDR2 SYDVKM. There are 13 residues in the CDR3. Trimming took 2 bases from V and 3 from J, leaving 7 bases between them. The DNA for the CDR3 is TGTGCCAGCAGTTTAGACAGCCACACTGAAGCTTTCTTT. Its protein is CASSLDSHTEAFF.

V and J are TRBV4-1 and TRBJ2-5, with D possibly matching TRBD1 (6 bases). The CDR3 spans 14 residues. V dropped 3 bases and J dropped 2 bases, with 10 bases sitting between them. Germline CDR1 and CDR2: MGHRA and YSYEKL. CDR3 nucleotides: TGCGCCAGCAGCCACCCGACAGGACAAGAGACCCAGTACTTC. Translating it yields CASSHPTGQETQYF.

The rearrangement uses TRBV24-1 and TRBJ2-4; weak D call: TRBD2 (5 bases). Trimming removed 3 bases at V and 7 bases at J, with 15 bases between. Germline CDR1 reads KGHDR; CDR2 reads SFDVKD. The CDR3 extends over 15 amino acids. The CDR3 DNA reads TGTGCCACCAGTGATCCAGACTCAGAGGGCAACATTCAGTACTTC. It encodes CATSDPDSEGNIQYF.

A note on this clone: Other DNA sequences of this sample code for an identical CDR3. The rearrangement links TRBV10-1 to TRBJ2-7, with 8 nucleotides matching TRBD1. Germline values: CDR1 WNHNN, CDR2 SYGVQD (reference sequence). J was trimmed by 2 bases and V by 0 bases; bases with no gene match: 3. This CDR3 is 15 amino acids long. CDR3 in amino acids: CASSESGQGAYEQYF. The CDR3 coding sequence is TGCGCCAGCAGTGAGTCCGGACAGGGAGCCTACGAGCAGTACTTC.

This clone was recorded once. The rearrangement joins TRBV29-1 to TRBJ2-3; D possibly corresponds to TRBD2 (6 bases). From germline, CDR1 is SQVTM and CDR2 ANQGSEA. This CDR3 is built from 13 residues. Trimming left V 7 bases short and J 1 base short, with 12 bases between. CDR3 DNA: TGCAGCGCGACGGGGGTTCGCACAGATACGCAGTATTTT. As protein: CSATGVRTDTQYF.

This clone was recorded a few times. This chain links TRBV5-1 with TRBJ2-7; 15 bases agree with TRBD2. Germline CDR1 and CDR2: SGHRS and YFSETQ. This CDR3 region has 17 residues. J lost 6 bases, V lost 4 bases, and 11 bases had no gene match. The CDR3, as DNA: TGCGCCAGCAGCCCGGGACTAGCGGGAGGAATCACCGTCGAGCAGTACTTC. Its protein is CASSPGLAGGITVEQYF.

The CDR3 protein is CASRKAGHTDTQYF. For the CDR3, the DNA is TGCGCCAGCAGGAAAGCGGGGCACACAGATACGCAGTATTTT. The chain recombines TRBV5-1 with TRBJ2-3; 7 bases fit TRBD2. CDR1 is SGHRS and CDR2 is YFSETQ in the germline V gene. This CDR3 is 14 amino acids long. J was trimmed by 2 bases and V by 5 bases; bases with no gene match: 5.

This chain links TRBV7-2 with TRBJ2-3; D gene unclear. Trimming cost V 6 bases and J 6 bases, with 13 bases left between them. This CDR3 region has 13 residues. Germline V CDR1 and CDR2: SGHTA, FQGNSA. The chain's CDR3 is CASSSDFRDTQYF. The CDR3 DNA reads TGTGCCAGCAGTTCCGACTTCCGTGATACGCAGTATTTT.

This sequence joins TRBV6-5 and TRBJ2-3, with 8 nucleotides matching TRBD2. CDR3 length: 15 residues. V was clipped by 6 bases and J by 4 bases; unmatched bases: 9. The germline CDR1 and CDR2 sequences are MNHEY and SVGAGI. CDR3 residues: CASRNQRGRADTQYF. CDR3 in DNA: TGTGCCAGCAGGAATCAGCGGGGGAGGGCAGATACGCAGTATTTT.

V and J are TRBV28 and TRBJ1-1, with a tentative D call TRBD1 (6 bases). Trimming stripped 7 bases from V and 4 bases from J, with 13 bases between. The CDR3 extends over 13 amino acids. Looked up from germline, CDR1 is MDHEN and CDR2 is SYDVKM. The CDR3 DNA follows: TGTGCCAGCATCCCAGGGGAGGGCACTGAAGCTTTCTTT. Translated, it gives CASIPGEGTEAFF.

V usage is TRBV19 and J usage is TRBJ2-7; 8 bases are a match to TRBD2. The germline CDR1 and CDR2 sequences are LNHDA and SQIVND (reference sequence). The CDR3 has 17 residues. V shed 3 bases, J shed 0 bases, and the junction held 10 bases outside the gene matches. Here the CDR3 DNA reads TGTGCCAGTAGTATCGCCGACCCGCGGGAGGTCTCCTACGAGCAGTACTTC. Its translation is CASSIADPREVSYEQYF.

The chain links TRBV10-1 to TRBJ2-7; the match to TRBD1 covers 7 bases. Germline assignment: CDR1 WNHNN and CDR2 SYGVQD (reference sequence). J lost 2 bases, V lost 3 bases, and 10 bases had no gene match. The CDR3 spans 16 residues. The CDR3 sequence is CASSERRTGATYEQYF. CDR3 nucleotides: TGCGCCAGCAGTGAAAGGCGGACAGGCGCCACCTACGAGCAGTACTTC.

This clone was picked up one time. The sample contains more than one DNA sequence encoding this CDR3. The chain recombines TRBV5-1 with TRBJ1-1; TRBD1 matches at 7 bases. Germline CDR1 SGHRS, CDR2 YFSETQ. This CDR3 region has 14 residues. J gave up 4 bases and V 4 bases, and 7 bases lay outside the gene matches. The CDR3 nucleotides are TGCGCCAGCAGCCGTGGGACAGAAGGCACTGAAGCTTTCTTT. Amino acid sequence: CASSRGTEGTEAFF.

CDR3 protein: CASSTFSGGNSTDTQYF. The CDR3 DNA is TGTGCCAGTAGTACCTTTAGCGGGGGAAATAGCACAGATACGCAGTATTTT. J is TRBJ2-3 and V is TRBV19; 9 bases are shared with TRBD2. Germline values: CDR1 LNHDA, CDR2 SQIVND (reference sequence). The CDR3 has 17 amino acids. The ends lost 4 bases at V and 0 bases at J; junction bases unmatched: 8.

The V call is TRBV30, the J call TRBJ2-7; TRBD1 might be the D (6 bases). V was shortened by 0 bases and J by 6 bases, with 15 bases between the two germline ends. Per germline, CDR1 GTSNPN and CDR2 SVGIG (reference sequence). This CDR3 contains 14 residues. This CDR3 reads CAWSVVGGVGEQYF. CDR3 coding DNA: TGTGCCTGGAGTGTTGTAGGGGGAGTAGGCGAGCAGTACTTC. The full variable domain, its missing parts supplied by reference TRBV30 and TRBJ2-7, is SQTIHQWPATLVQPVGSPLSLECTVEGTSNPNLYWYRQAAGRGLQLLFYSVGIGQISSEVPQNLSASRPQDRQFILSSKKLLLSDSGFYLCAWSVVGGVGEQYFGPGTRLTVT.

The V call is TRBV5-1, the J call TRBJ1-1, with D maybe TRBD1 (6 bases). Germline CDR1 is SGHRS and CDR2 is YFSETQ. The CDR3 is made up of 16 amino acids. Trimming shortened V by 3 bases and J by 5 bases, and 20 bases separated the two germline ends. The CDR3 DNA reads as TGCGCCAGCAGCTCGCAGGGGCTGGGGTTTGGGACTGAAGCTTTCTTT. Translation: CASSSQGLGFGTEAFF.

This clone has ten or more counts. The gene calls are TRBV18 and TRBJ1-6; TRBD1 aligns across 7 bases. Germline V lookup: CDR1 KGHSH, CDR2 LQKENI. V trimming: 0 bases; J trimming: 6 bases; junction bases outside the gene matches: 2. The CDR3 has 15 residues. CDR3 loop: CASSPPGQINSPLHF. Written as DNA, the CDR3 is TGTGCCAGCTCACCACCGGGACAGATTAATTCACCCCTCCACTTT. Full variable domain (rest looked up from reference TRBV18 and TRBJ1-6): NAGVMQNPRHLVRRRGQEARLRCSPMKGHSHVYWYRQLPEEGLKFMVYLQKENIIDESGMPKERFSAEFPKEGPSILRIQQVVRGDSAAYFCASSPPGQINSPLHFGNGTRLTVT.

The J gene is TRBJ2-3, the V gene TRBV7-2; 9 positions match TRBD2. This CDR3 spans 14 amino acids. After removal of 3 bases from V and 3 bases from J, the junction contained 1 base not matched to a gene. Germline CDR1 reads SGHTA; CDR2 reads FQGNSA. CDR3 DNA sequence: TGTGCCAGCAGCTTGGGACTAGCTACAGATACGCAGTATTTT. Translation: CASSLGLATDTQYF.

There are a few counts of this clone. Different DNA sequences within this sample yield the same CDR3. CDR3 region: CASGTSGGYNEQFF. CDR3 sequence (DNA): TGTGCCAGCGGAACTAGCGGGGGGTACAATGAGCAGTTCTTC. This chain links TRBV27 with TRBJ2-1, with 12 bases fitting TRBD2. The CDR3 spans 14 residues. J gave up 4 bases and V 8 bases, and 3 bases lay outside the gene matches. The V gene's germline CDR1 is MNHEY and CDR2 SMNVEV (reference sequence).